The T cell receptor (beta chain) described here comes from a study of blood T cells in healthy people across ages. As concerns this clonotype: What it binds is unknown.

The amount of total RNA extracted per sample was at least 5.5 micrograms. Then a second PCR, running about 6 to 12 cycles, was carried out with a sample-barcoded 5' primer and a J-beta primer mix. Each CDR3 protein is one row after TCRdb ran MiXCR on the 5' RACE reads. The sample lists about 930,000 distinct CDR3 sequences, about 27% occurring once. General study results and limits: There was a strong correlation between TCR beta diversity and naive T cell percentage.

Trimming stripped 4 bases from V and 0 bases from J, with 16 bases between. This CDR3 has 17 amino acids. CDR1 is MGHRA and CDR2 is YSYEKL in the germline V gene. The sample also formed part of further work on T cells of mothers and their children. That source reports: Related mother-child pairs shared marginally more repertoire than unrelated pairs, though not significantly. Detection of persistent microchimeric T cell clones did not occur.

This rearrangement joins TRBV4-1 to TRBJ2-1; weak D call: TRBD1 (6 bases). The sequencing input was blood. This TCR was recovered from a woman aged 40 to 50 in good health. CDR3 sequence: CASSPSDSLSSYNEQFF. Written as DNA, the CDR3 is TGCGCCAGCAGCCCATCGGACAGCCTGAGCTCCTACAATGAGCAGTTCTTC.